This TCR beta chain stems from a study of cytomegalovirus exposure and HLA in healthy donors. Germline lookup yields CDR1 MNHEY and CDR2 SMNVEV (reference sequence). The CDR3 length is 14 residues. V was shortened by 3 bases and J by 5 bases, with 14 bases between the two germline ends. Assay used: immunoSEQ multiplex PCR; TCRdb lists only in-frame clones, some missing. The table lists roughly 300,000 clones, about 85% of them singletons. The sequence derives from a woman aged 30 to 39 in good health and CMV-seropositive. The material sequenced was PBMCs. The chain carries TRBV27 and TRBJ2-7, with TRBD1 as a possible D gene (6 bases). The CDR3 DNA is TGTGCCAGCAGTTTGGGACACGCACGGGACGAGCAGTACTTC. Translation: CASSLGHARDEQYF.